This TCR beta chain stems from a study of blood T cell repertoires in COVID-19. Profiling relied on immunoSEQ multiplex PCR, and the TCRdb table lists in-frame clones only, not all of them. The sample has 57,000 or so clones; approximately 80% are singletons. The germline V gene encodes CDR1 LGHDT and CDR2 YNNKEL (reference sequence). The CDR3 runs 16 residues. V shed 4 bases and J 8 bases; nucleotides not matched to a gene: 7. This chain connects TRBV3-1 (or the pseudogene TRBV3-2) to TRBJ1-6, with 11 bases that match TRBD1. The TCR sequence derives from an older man with acute or convalescent COVID-19. The sequencing input was peripheral blood. The CDR3 DNA is TGTGCCAGCAGCCTTGGACAGGGGGCAAGGGATTCACCCCTCCACTTT. Protein product: CASSLGQGARDSPLHF.